The rows below give T cell receptor beta chains drawn from one sample of a study of T cell responses to AZD1222 COVID-19 vaccine. Sequencing was performed with immunoSEQ multiplex PCR; in TCRdb, only in-frame clones are kept and a portion is missing. The data contain tens of thousands of clones, around 87% of them seen just once; the ten biggest clones take up more than 15%. The sequencing used peripheral blood, collected 28 days after the second AZD1222 dose. The receptors were sampled from an adult who received the AZD1222 COVID-19 vaccine. The CDR3 runs from the conserved cysteine through the conserved F or W. The D gene is left open where the match is weak. Size tells how often a clone was seen (once, few, many) or the class of an expanded clone, and some rows leave it out.

D gene,clone size,J gene,V gene,CDR3 protein,CDR3 DNA
.,.,TRBJ2-3,TRBV5-4,CASSVGTDTQYF,TGTGCCAGCAGCGTTGGAACAGATACGCAGTATTTT
.,.,TRBJ2-7,TRBV10-2,CASSESNRGTYEQYF,TGCGCCAGCAGTGAGTCGAACCGGGGCACCTACGAGCAGTACTTC
.,.,TRBJ1-2,TRBV30,CALKTELNYGYTF,TGTGCCTTGAAGACAGAACTAAACTATGGCTACACCTTC
.,few,TRBJ2-7,TRBV27,CASWGRTYEQYF,TGTGCCAGCTGGGGACGAACCTACGAGCAGTACTTC
.,.,TRBJ2-7,TRBV5-4,CASSLDRGYYEQYF,TGTGCCAGCAGCCTGGACAGAGGGTACTACGAGCAGTACTTC
.,once,TRBJ2-7,TRBV24-1,CATSDPRGREQYF,TGTGCCACCAGTGACCCCCGCGGACGGGAGCAGTACTTC
.,.,TRBJ1-3,TRBV28,CASSPTWGLGNTIYF,TGTGCCAGCAGCCCTACGTGGGGACTGGGAAACACCATATATTTT
.,few,TRBJ1-6,TRBV21-1,CATPWDRGHRSPLHF,TGTGCCACCCCTTGGGACAGGGGGCATCGGTCACCCCTCCACTTT
TRBD2,.,TRBJ2-1,TRBV7-3,CASSSSGGVYNEQFF,TGTGCCAGCAGCTCTAGCGGGGGGGTCTACAATGAGCAGTTCTTC
.,once,TRBJ2-7,TRBV6-6,CASSYSKASYEQYF,TGTGCCAGCAGTTACTCGAAGGCCTCCTACGAGCAGTACTTC
.,.,TRBJ1-1,TRBV30,CAWRGDGNTEAFF,TGTGCCTGGAGGGGGGACGGGAACACTGAAGCTTTCTTT
.,.,TRBJ1-6,TRBV4-2,CASSQLQGRVWNSPLHF,TGTGCCAGCAGCCAACTTCAGGGAAGGGTATGGAATTCACCCCTCCACTTT
.,.,TRBJ1-5,TRBV2,CASSLDNQPQHF,TGTGCCAGCAGTTTGGACAATCAGCCCCAGCATTTT
TRBD1,.,TRBJ1-6,TRBV3-1/TRBV3-2,CASSQGRGFNSPLHF,TGTGCCAGCAGCCAAGGCAGGGGGTTTAATTCACCCCTCCACTTT
.,.,TRBJ1-3,TRBV7-9,CASSDSQRPNTIYF,TGTGCCAGCAGCGACAGCCAGAGACCTAACACCATATATTTT
TRBD1,.,TRBJ1-4,TRBV27,CASSRVRQGGEKLFF,TGTGCCAGCAGCCGAGTCAGGCAGGGGGGTGAAAAACTGTTTTTT
.,few,TRBJ2-5,TRBV11-2,CASSLENRVETQYF,TGTGCCAGCAGCTTAGAGAACAGGGTCGAGACCCAGTACTTC
.,.,TRBJ1-1,TRBV18,CASSPSDRRQNTEAFF,TGTGCCAGCTCACCAAGCGACCGGCGGCAGAACACTGAAGCTTTCTTT
TRBD1,.,TRBJ1-5,TRBV28,CASSLYRGPNQPQHF,TGTGCCAGCAGTTTGTACAGGGGGCCCAATCAGCCCCAGCATTTT
TRBD1,once,TRBJ1-2,TRBV11-2,CASSLQGTGYGYTF,TGTGCCAGCAGCCTACAGGGGACGGGCTATGGCTACACCTTC
.,.,TRBJ2-5,TRBV6-6,CASSTHGEETQYF,TGTGCCAGCAGTACCCATGGGGAGGAGACCCAGTACTTC
.,.,TRBJ2-6,TRBV19,CASAGRYSSGANVLTF,TGTGCCAGTGCGGGCCGGTACTCCTCTGGGGCCAACGTCCTGACTTTC
.,once,TRBJ2-7,TRBV7-9,CASSSIRLDRNSSYEQYF,TGTGCCAGCAGCTCAATCCGCCTAGACAGGAATTCTTCGTACGAGCAGTACTTC
.,.,TRBJ1-2,TRBV5-4,CASSRGEDYGYTF,TGTGCCAGCAGTCGTGGAGAGGACTATGGCTACACCTTC
.,.,TRBJ2-3,TRBV6-5,CASNKQGPSTDTQYF,TGTGCCAGCAACAAGCAAGGTCCTAGCACAGATACGCAGTATTTT
TRBD1,.,TRBJ1-6,TRBV19,CASSSTGGRNSPLHF,TGTGCCAGTAGTTCCACAGGGGGCCGGAATTCACCCCTCCACTTT
.,.,TRBJ1-4,TRBV19,CASRASEEKLFF,TGTGCCAGTAGGGCATCCGAGGAAAAACTGTTTTTT
.,.,TRBJ1-3,TRBV7-9,CASSLWGSRGNTIYF,TGTGCCAGCAGCTTATGGGGTTCCAGGGGAAACACCATATATTTT
.,.,TRBJ1-2,TRBV15,CATSRGGDYGYTF,TGTGCCACCAGCAGAGGCGGAGACTATGGCTACACCTTC
.,.,TRBJ2-3,TRBV6-5,CASSPTRTTDTQYF,TGTGCCAGCAGTCCGACTAGGACCACAGATACGCAGTATTTT
.,.,TRBJ2-2,TRBV5-1,CASSLDLNTGELFF,TGCGCCAGCAGCTTGGACTTGAACACCGGGGAGCTGTTTTTT
.,.,TRBJ1-6,TRBV25-1,CASTPGGNSPLHF,TGTGCCAGCACACCTGGCGGGAATTCACCCCTCCACTTT
.,.,TRBJ2-7,TRBV6-5,CASRPPYRSYEQYF,TGTGCCAGCAGGCCTCCCTACAGGTCCTACGAGCAGTACTTC
TRBD2,.,TRBJ2-7,TRBV2,CASRLTSGEQYF,TGTGCCAGCAGGCTGACTAGCGGCGAGCAGTACTTC
TRBD1,.,TRBJ2-1,TRBV14,CASSQAGTGVYNEQFF,TGTGCCAGCAGCCAGGCCGGGACAGGGGTTTACAATGAGCAGTTCTTC
.,.,TRBJ2-5,TRBV19,CASSIRWGGQETQYF,TGTGCCAGTAGTATCAGATGGGGCGGACAAGAGACCCAGTACTTC
TRBD2,few,TRBJ2-3,TRBV7-3,CASSLQRGAGNTQYF,TGTGCCAGCAGCTTACAGCGGGGGGCAGGAAATACGCAGTATTTT
.,.,TRBJ1-2,TRBV19,CASSIGGENYGYTF,TGTGCCAGTAGTATAGGAGGGGAGAACTATGGCTACACCTTC
.,.,TRBJ1-1,TRBV9,CASSVTKTGPNTEAFF,TGTGCCAGCAGCGTGACCAAGACAGGACCGAACACTGAAGCTTTCTTT
TRBD1,once,TRBJ1-1,TRBV19,CASSDRESNTEAFF,TGTGCCAGTTCCGACAGGGAATCGAACACTGAAGCTTTCTTT
.,once,TRBJ2-1,TRBV29-1,CSVARRGVENEQFF,TGCAGCGTTGCTCGCCGCGGGGTCGAAAATGAGCAGTTCTTC
.,.,TRBJ1-1,TRBV11-3,CASSLGDTEAFF,TGTGCCAGCAGCCTAGGAGACACTGAAGCTTTCTTT
TRBD1,.,TRBJ1-4,TRBV5-6,CASSLNQGASNEKLFF,TGTGCCAGCAGCTTAAACCAGGGGGCGTCTAATGAAAAACTGTTTTTT
TRBD1,.,TRBJ1-2,TRBV9,CASSVSGTGAYGYTF,TGTGCCAGCAGCGTTTCCGGGACAGGGGCCTATGGCTACACCTTC
.,few,TRBJ2-7,TRBV6-5,CASSYSGTSSYEQYF,TGTGCCAGCAGTTACTCGGGGACGAGCTCCTACGAGCAGTACTTC
TRBD1,.,TRBJ1-2,TRBV7-6,CASSPFSASGGSNYGYTF,TGTGCCAGCAGCCCTTTTTCCGCCTCAGGGGGCTCCAACTATGGCTACACCTTC
TRBD1,.,TRBJ1-1,TRBV5-1,CASSLGGDRVRARAEAFF,TGCGCCAGCAGCTTGGGTGGGGACAGGGTACGGGCTAGGGCTGAAGCTTTCTTT